This record looks at one T cell receptor (beta chain) sequence and its context. Antigen unknown. The V and J ends lost 5 bases and 6 bases, in that order; junction bases with no gene match: 4. This CDR3 is 14 amino acids long. CDR1 is MNHEY and CDR2 is SVGAGI in the germline V gene. The sample originates from a study of T cell responses to AZD1222 COVID-19 vaccine. Findings of the study overall: Females made up more of the donors, who were largely white British, and clonal diversity may have come out too low.

Profiling relied on immunoSEQ multiplex PCR, and the TCRdb table lists in-frame clones only, not all of them. In the table there are roughly 120,000 clones, approximately 88% of which are singletons. Sequencing was performed on peripheral blood, taken on day 0 of AZD1222 vaccination. The TCR was taken from an adult in good health. The rearrangement uses TRBV6-5 and TRBJ1-5, with TRBD1 identical over 10 bases. CDR3 sequence: CASSTTGGGQPQHF. In DNA, the CDR3 is TGTGCCAGCAGTACGACAGGGGGCGGTCAGCCCCAGCATTTT.